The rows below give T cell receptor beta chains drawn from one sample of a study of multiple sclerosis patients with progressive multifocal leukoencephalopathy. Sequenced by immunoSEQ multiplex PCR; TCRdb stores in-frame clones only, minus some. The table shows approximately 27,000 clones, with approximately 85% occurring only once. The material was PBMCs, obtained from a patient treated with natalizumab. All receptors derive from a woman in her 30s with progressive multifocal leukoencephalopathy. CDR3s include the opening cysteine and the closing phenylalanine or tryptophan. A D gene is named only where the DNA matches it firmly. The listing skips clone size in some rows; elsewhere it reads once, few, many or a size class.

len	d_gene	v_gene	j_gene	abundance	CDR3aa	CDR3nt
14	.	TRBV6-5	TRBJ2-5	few	CASSYVGGVETQYF	TGTGCCAGCAGTTACGTCGGGGGCGTGGAGACCCAGTACTTC
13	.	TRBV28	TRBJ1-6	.	CASSFNDRRSLHF	TGTGCCAGCAGTTTTAACGACAGGCGATCCCTCCACTTT
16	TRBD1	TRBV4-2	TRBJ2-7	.	CASSQDGGDRGYEQYF	TGTGCCAGCAGCCAAGATGGGGGCGACAGGGGATACGAGCAGTACTTC
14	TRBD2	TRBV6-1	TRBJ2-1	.	CASIPSGSAHEQFF	TGTGCCAGCATACCGAGCGGGAGCGCACATGAGCAGTTCTTC
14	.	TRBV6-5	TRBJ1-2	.	CASTATPGNYGYTF	TGTGCCAGCACCGCGACACCCGGAAACTATGGCTACACCTTC
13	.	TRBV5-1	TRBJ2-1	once	CASSFSLYNEQFF	TGCGCCAGCAGCTTTAGCCTGTACAATGAGCAGTTCTTC
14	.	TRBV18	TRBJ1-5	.	CASSPSQVGQPQHF	TGTGCCAGCTCACCCTCACAGGTAGGGCAGCCCCAGCATTTT
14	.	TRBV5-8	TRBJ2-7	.	CASSFPESSYEQYF	TGTGCCAGCAGCTTCCCGGAAAGCTCCTACGAGCAGTACTTC
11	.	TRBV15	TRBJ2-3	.	CATSRTDTQYF	TGTGCCACCAGCAGGACAGATACGCAGTATTTT
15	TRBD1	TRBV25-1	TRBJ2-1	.	CASSDLDRDHNEQFF	TGTGCCAGCAGTGATCTGGACAGGGACCATAATGAGCAGTTCTTC
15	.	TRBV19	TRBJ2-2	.	CASSINRVGTGELFF	TGTGCCAGTAGTATAAACAGGGTAGGCACCGGGGAGCTGTTTTTT
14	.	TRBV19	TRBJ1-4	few	CASSAGRPNEKLFF	TGTGCCAGTAGCGCGGGACGGCCTAATGAAAAACTGTTTTTT
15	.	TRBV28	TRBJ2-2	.	CASSSNIGNTGELFF	TGTGCCAGCAGTTCCAATATAGGGAACACCGGGGAGCTGTTTTTT
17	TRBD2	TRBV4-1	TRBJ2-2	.	CASSQDPSGRDTGELFF	TGCGCCAGCAGCCAAGATCCCAGCGGGAGAGACACCGGGGAGCTGTTTTTT
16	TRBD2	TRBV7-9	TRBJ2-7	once	CASSSGTSGNSYEQYF	TGTGCCAGCAGCTCCGGGACTAGCGGGAACTCCTACGAGCAGTACTTC
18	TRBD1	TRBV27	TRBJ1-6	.	CASSLQFPGTGFGSPLHF	TGTGCCAGCAGTTTACAGTTCCCCGGGACAGGGTTCGGTTCACCCCTCCACTTT
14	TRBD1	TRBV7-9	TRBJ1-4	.	CASSLRGTGEKLFF	TGTGCCAGCAGCTTACGTGGGACAGGAGAAAAACTGTTTTTT
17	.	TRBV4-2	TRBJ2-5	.	CASSQDGGGSHQETQYF	TGTGCCAGCAGCCAAGATGGAGGGGGGAGCCACCAAGAGACCCAGTACTTC
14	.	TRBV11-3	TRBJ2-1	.	CASSLDRGDNEQFF	TGTGCCAGCAGCTTAGATAGGGGCGACAATGAGCAGTTCTTC
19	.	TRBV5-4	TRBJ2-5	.	CASSLRLGASDPGEETQYF	TGTGCCAGCAGCTTACGACTAGGGGCTAGCGACCCAGGAGAAGAGACCCAGTACTTC
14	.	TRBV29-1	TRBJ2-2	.	CSVEVGANTGELFF	TGCAGCGTTGAAGTAGGCGCAAACACCGGGGAGCTGTTTTTT
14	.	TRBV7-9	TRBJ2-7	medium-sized	CASSASVNYGEQYF	TGTGCCAGCAGCGCCTCTGTGAACTATGGCGAGCAGTACTTC
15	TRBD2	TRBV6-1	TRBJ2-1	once	CASSESGTSYGEQFF	TGTGCCAGCAGTGAATCAGGGACTAGCTACGGTGAGCAGTTCTTC